This T cell receptor beta chain came from a study of cytomegalovirus exposure and HLA in healthy donors. Study-level findings and limits: Highly shared variants forming one cluster were likely a sequencing artifact.

This CDR3 has 13 residues. Germline V gene data show CDR1 as SGHNT and CDR2 as YENEEA. This clone appeared a few times. The antigen is not known. One junction end does not reproduce the germline sequence, and a read error may be involved. The PCR used 60 Vbeta and 13 Jbeta primers. Libraries were prepared by immunoSEQ multiplex PCR; TCRdb keeps only in-frame clonotypes and omits some of them. Of more than 80,000 clones detected, 55% to 75% appear once; the ten largest clones hold under 3%. Sequences were obtained from PBMCs. The source is a man aged 50 or older in good health and CMV-seronegative. The V call is TRBV11-3, the J call TRBJ1-3; weak D call: TRBD1 (5 bases). The DNA for the CDR3 is TGTGCCAGCAGCCAAACTCAGGGAACCACCATATATTTT. Translated: CASSQTQGTTIYF.